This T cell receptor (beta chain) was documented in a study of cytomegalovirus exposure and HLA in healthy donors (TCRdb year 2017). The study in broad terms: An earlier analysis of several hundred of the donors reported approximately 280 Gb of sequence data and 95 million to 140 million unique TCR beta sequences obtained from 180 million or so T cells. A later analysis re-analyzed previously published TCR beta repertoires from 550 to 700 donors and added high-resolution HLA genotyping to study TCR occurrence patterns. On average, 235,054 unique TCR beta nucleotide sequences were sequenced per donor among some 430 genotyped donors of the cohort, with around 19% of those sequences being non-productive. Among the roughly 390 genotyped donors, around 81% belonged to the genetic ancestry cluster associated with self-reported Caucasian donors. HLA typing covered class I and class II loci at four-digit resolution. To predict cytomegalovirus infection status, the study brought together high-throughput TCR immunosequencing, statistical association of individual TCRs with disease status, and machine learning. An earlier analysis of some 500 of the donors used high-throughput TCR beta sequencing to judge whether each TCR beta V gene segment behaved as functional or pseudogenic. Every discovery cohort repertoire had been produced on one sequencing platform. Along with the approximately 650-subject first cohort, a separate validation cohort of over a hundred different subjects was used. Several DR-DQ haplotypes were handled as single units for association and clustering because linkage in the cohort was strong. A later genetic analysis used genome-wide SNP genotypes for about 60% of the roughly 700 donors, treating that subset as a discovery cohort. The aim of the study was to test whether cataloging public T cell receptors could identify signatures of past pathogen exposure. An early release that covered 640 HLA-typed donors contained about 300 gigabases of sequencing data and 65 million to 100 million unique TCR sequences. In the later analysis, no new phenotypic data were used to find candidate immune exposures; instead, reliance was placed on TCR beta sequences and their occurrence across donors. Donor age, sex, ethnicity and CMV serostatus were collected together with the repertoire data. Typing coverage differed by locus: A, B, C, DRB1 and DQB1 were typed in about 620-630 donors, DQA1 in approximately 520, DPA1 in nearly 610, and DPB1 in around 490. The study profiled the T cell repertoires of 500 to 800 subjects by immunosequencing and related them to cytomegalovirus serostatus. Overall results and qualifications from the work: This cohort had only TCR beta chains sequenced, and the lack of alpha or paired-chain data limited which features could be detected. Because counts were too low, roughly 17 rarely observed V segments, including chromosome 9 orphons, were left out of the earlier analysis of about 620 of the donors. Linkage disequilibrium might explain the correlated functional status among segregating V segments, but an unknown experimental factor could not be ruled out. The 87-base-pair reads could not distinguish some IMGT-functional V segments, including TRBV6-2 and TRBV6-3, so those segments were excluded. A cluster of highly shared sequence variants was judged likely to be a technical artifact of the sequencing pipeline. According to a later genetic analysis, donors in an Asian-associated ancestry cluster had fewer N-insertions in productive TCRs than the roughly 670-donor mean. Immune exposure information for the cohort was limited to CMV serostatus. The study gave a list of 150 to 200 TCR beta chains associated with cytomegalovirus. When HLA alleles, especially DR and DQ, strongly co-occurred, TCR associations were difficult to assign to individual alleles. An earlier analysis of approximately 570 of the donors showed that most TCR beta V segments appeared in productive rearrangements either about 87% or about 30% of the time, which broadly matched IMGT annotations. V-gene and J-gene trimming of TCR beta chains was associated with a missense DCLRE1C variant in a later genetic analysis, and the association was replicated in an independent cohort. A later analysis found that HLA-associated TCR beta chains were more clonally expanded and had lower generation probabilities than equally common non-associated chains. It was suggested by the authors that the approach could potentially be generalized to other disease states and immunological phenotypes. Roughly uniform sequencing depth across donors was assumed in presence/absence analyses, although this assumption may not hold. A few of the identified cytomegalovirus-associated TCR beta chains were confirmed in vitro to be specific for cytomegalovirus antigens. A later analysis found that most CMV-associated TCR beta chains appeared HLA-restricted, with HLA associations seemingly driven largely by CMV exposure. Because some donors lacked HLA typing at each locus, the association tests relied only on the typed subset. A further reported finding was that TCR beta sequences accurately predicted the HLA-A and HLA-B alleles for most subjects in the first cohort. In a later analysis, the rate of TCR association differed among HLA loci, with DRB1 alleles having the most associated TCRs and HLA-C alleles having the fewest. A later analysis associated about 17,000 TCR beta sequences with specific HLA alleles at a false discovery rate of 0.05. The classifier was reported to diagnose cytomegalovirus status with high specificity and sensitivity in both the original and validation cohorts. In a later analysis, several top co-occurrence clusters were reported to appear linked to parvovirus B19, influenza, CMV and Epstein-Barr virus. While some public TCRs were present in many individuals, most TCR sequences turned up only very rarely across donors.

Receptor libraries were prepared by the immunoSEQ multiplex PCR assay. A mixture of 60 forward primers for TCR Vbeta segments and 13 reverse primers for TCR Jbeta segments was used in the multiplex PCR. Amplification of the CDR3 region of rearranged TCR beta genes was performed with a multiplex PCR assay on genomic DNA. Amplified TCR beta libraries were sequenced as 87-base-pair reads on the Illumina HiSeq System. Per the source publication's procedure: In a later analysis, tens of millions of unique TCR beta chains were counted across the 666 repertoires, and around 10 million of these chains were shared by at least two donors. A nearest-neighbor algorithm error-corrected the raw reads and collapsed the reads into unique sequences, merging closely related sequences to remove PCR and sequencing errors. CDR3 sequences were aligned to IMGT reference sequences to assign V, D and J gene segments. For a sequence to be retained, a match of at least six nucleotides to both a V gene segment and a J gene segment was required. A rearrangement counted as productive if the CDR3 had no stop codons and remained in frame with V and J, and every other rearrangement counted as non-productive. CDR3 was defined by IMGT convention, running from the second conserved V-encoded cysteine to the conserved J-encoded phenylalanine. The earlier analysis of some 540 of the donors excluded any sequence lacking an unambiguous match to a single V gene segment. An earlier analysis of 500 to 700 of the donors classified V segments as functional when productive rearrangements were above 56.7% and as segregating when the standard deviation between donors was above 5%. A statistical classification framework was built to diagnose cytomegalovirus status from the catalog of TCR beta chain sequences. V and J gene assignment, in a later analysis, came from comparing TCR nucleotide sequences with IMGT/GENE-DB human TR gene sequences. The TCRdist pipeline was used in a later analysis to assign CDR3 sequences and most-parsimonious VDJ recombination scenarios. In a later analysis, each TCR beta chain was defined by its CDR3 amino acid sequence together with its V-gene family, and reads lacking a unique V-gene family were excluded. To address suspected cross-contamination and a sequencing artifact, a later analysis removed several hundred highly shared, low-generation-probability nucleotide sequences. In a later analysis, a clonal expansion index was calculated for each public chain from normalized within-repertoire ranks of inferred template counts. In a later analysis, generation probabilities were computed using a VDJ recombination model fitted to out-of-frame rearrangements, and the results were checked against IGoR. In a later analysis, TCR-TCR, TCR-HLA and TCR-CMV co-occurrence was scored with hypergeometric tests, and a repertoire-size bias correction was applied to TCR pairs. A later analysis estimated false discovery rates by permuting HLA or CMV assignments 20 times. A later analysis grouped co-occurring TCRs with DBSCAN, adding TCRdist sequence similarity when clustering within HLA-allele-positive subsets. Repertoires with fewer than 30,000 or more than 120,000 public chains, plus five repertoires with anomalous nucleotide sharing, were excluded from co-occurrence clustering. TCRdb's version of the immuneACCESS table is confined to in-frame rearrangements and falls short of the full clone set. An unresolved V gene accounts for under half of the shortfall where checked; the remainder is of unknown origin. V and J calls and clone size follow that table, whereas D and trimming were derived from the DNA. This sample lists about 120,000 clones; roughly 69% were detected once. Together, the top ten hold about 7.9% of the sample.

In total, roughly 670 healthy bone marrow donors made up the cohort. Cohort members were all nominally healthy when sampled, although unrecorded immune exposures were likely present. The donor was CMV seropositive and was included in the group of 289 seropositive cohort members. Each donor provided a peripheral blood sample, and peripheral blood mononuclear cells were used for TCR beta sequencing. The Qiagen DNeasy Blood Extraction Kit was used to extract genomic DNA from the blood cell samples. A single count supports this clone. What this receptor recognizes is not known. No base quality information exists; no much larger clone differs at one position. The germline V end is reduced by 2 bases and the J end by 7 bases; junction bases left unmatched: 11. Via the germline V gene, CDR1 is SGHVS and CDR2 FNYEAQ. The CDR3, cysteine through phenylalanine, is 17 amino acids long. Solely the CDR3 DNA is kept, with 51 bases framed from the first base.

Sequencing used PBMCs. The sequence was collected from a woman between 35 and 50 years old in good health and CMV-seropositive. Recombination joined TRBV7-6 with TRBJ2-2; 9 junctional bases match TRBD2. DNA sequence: TGTGCCAGCAGCTTACTGAAAGCGGGGGGAATAAGCGGGGAGCTGTTTTTT. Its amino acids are CASSLLKAGGISGELFF.